Sequencing of this TCR beta chain was carried out in a study of monozygotic twins with inflammatory bowel disease. Study-level findings and limits: A lone strong IBD-associated signal or clonotype found no support.

Each UMI harboured a 6-nucleotide sample barcode and was appended via template switching. TCRdb re-called the 5' RACE reads, yielding one record per CDR3 amino acid sequence without DNA. The sample holds 350,000 to 400,000 distinct CDR3 sequences. A note on this clonotype: No antigen is known for it.

Each donor had approximately 2.5 ml of blood drawn. The CDR3 runs 15 residues. From germline, CDR1 is MGHRA and CDR2 YSYEKL. The rearrangement links TRBV4-1 to TRBJ1-5. This receptor was obtained from a human donor with ulcerative colitis or Crohn's disease, or a healthy co-twin of an affected twin (not recorded which). Sequenced sample: blood. CDR3 protein: CASSQDKGLAQPQHF.